The source of this TCR beta chain is a study of T cell responses to AZD1222 COVID-19 vaccine. Whole-study findings and limits: Mostly white British, mostly female donors; authors suggested clonal diversity may be underestimated.

Second-dose groups at about 4 or about 12 weeks were pooled. Sequencing was performed with immunoSEQ multiplex PCR; in TCRdb, only in-frame clones are kept and a portion is missing. Among over 130,000 clones listed, 90% were seen once. A note on this clone: Its antigen is currently unknown.

CDR1 and CDR2 (germline): SGHRS, YFSETQ. The CDR3 has 17 residues. The ends lost 0 bases at V and 1 base at J; junction bases unmatched: 8. The V and J genes are TRBV5-1 and TRBJ1-1, with 8 nucleotides matching TRBD1. This receptor was taken from an adult who received the AZD1222 COVID-19 vaccine. The sample in question was peripheral blood, obtained 28 days after the second AZD1222 dose. The CDR3 sequence is CASSLVVTGVWNTEAFF. The CDR3 bases are TGCGCCAGCAGCTTGGTAGTGACAGGGGTGTGGAACACTGAAGCTTTCTTT. The full variable domain, completed using reference TRBV5-1 and TRBJ1-1, is KAGVTQTPRYLIKTRGQQVTLSCSPISGHRSVSWYQQTPGQGLQFLFEYFSETQRNKGNFPGRFSGRQFSNSRSEMNVSTLELGDSALYLCASSLVVTGVWNTEAFFGQGTRLTVV.